The present T cell receptor beta chain was sequenced within a study of blood T cells in healthy people across ages. Findings of the study overall: The study regarded diversity estimates from one million T cells as underestimates. Roughly linear declines in TCR beta diversity per million T cells occurred with age.

Points on this clonotype: Its cognate antigen is unknown.

With a J-beta primer mix and a sample-barcoded 5' primer, a second PCR ran about 7 to 12 cycles. TCRdb passed the 5' RACE reads through MiXCR, listing each CDR3 protein once. The data contain under 2 million distinct CDR3 sequences, around 36% of them singletons. This CDR3 spans 14 amino acids. V shed 5 bases and J 3 bases; nucleotides not matched to a gene: 6. Germline V gene lookup returns CDR1 PRHDT and CDR2 FYEKMQ (reference sequence). The specimen was blood. The clonotype originates from a woman in her thirties in good health. The rearrangement joins TRBV13 to TRBJ1-2, with 7 bases aligning to TRBD1. In DNA form, the CDR3 reads TGTGCCAGCAGCCGTACAGGGGACGACTATGGCTACACCTTC. It encodes CASSRTGDDYGYTF. Full variable domain (rest looked up from reference TRBV13 and TRBJ1-2): AAGVIQSPRHLIKEKRETATLKCYPIPRHDTVYWYQQGPGQDPQFLISFYEKMQSDKGSIPDRFSAQQFSDYHSELNMSSLELGDSALYFCASSRTGDDYGYTFGSGTRLTVV.